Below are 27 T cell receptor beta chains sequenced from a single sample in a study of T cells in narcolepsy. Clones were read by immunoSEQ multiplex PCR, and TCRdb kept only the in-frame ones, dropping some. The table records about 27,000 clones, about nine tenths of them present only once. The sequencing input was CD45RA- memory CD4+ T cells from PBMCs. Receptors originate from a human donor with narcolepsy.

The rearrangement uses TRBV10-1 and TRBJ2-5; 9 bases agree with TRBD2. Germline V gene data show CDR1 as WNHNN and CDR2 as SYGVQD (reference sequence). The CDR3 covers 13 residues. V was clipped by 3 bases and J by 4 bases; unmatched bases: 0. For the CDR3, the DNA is TGCGCCAGCAGTGAAGCGGGGGGAGAGACCCAGTACTTC. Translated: CASSEAGGETQYF.

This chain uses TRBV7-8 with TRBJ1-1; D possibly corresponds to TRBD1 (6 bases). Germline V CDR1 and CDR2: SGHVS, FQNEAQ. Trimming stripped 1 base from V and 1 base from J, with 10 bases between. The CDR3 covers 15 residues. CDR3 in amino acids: CASSLGSGQNTEAFF. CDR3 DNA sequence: TGTGCCAGCAGCTTAGGGTCGGGACAGAACACTGAAGCTTTCTTT.

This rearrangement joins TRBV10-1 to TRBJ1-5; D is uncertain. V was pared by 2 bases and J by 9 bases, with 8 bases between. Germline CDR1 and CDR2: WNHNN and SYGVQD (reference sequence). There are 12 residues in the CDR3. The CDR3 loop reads CASSEGPRPQHF. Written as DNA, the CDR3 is TGCGCCAGCAGTGAGGGCCCTCGGCCCCAGCATTTT.

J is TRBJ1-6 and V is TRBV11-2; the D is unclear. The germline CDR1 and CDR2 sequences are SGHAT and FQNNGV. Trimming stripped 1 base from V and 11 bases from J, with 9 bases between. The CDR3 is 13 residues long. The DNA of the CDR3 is TGTGCCAGCAGCTTAGGGGTTTCGGCACCCCTCCACTTT. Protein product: CASSLGVSAPLHF.

The CDR3 is CASSELGGTGFYEKLFF. The CDR3 nucleotides read TGTGCCAGCAGTGAACTCGGTGGGACAGGGTTCTATGAAAAACTGTTTTTT. The rearrangement links TRBV25-1 to TRBJ1-4; 9 bases map to TRBD1. Germline V lookup: CDR1 MGHDK, CDR2 SYGVNS. This CDR3 has 17 amino acids. Unmatched junction bases numbered 10, after V lost 2 bases and J lost 6 bases.

The CDR3 region has the DNA TGCGCCAGCAGTCAATCATTGGGGGAGGTACGCACTGAAGCTTTCTTT. Its translation: CASSQSLGEVRTEAFF. This chain joins TRBV23-1 and TRBJ1-1, with a weak D call TRBD1 (5 bases). TRBV23-1 is annotated as an ORF whose role is uncertain. Trimming removed 0 bases at V and 4 bases at J, with 15 bases between. The CDR3 is made up of 16 amino acids.

The CDR3 is CARAKNIQYF. The CDR3 DNA reads TGTGCCAGAGCCAAAAACATTCAGTACTTC. This rearrangement joins TRBV19 to TRBJ2-4, with D uncertain. V dropped 9 bases and J dropped 0 bases, with 0 bases sitting between them. Per the germline V gene, CDR1 is LNHDA and CDR2 is SQIVND (reference sequence). The CDR3 is 10 residues long.

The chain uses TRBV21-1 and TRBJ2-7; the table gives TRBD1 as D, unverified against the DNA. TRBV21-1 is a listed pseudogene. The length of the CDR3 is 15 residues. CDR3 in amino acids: CASSKSGTGIYEQYF. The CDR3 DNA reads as TGTGCCAGCAGCAAGTCGGGGACAGGAATTTACGAGCAGTACTTC.

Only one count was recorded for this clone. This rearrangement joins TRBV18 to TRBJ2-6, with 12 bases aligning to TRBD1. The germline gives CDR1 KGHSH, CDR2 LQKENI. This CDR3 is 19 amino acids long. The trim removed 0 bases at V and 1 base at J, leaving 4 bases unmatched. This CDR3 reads CASSPPGQGALSGANVLTF. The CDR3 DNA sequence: TGTGCCAGCTCACCACCGGGACAGGGGGCGCTGTCTGGGGCCAACGTCCTGACTTTC.

The CDR3 sequence: CASRPDRMGEKLFF. The CDR3 coding sequence is TGCGCCAGCAGACCGGACAGGATGGGTGAAAAACTGTTTTTT. The genes are TRBV5-1 and TRBJ1-4; 7 nucleotides match TRBD1. CDR1 and CDR2 from the germline V gene are SGHRS and YFSETQ. V trimming: 5 bases; J trimming: 7 bases; junction bases outside the gene matches: 8. The CDR3 is 14 amino acids.

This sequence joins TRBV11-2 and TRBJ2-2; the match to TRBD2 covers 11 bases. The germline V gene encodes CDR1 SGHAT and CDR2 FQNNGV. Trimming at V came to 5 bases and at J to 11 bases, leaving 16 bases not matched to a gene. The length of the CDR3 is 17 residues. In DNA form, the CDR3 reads TGTGCCAGCAGCCCAGGGGTCGTAGCGGGGGGGGTCCGAGAGCTGTTTTTT. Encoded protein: CASSPGVVAGGVRELFF.

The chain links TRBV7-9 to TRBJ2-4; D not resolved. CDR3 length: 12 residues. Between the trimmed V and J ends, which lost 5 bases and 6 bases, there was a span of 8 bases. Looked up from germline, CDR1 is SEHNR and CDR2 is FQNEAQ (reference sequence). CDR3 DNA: TGTGCCAGCAGCCTACAGACAAACATTCAGTACTTC. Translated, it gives CASSLQTNIQYF.

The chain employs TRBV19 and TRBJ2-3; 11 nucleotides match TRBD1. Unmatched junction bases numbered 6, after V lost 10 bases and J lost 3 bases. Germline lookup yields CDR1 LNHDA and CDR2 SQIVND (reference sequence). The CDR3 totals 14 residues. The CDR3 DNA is TGTGCCACCACGGACAGGGGGCGGACAGATACGCAGTATTTT. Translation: CATTDRGRTDTQYF.

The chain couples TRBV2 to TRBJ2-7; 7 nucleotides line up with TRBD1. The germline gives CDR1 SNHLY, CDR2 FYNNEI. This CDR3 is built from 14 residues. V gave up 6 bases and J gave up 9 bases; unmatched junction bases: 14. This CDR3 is CASSVEGRGFGQYF. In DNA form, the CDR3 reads TGTGCCAGCAGCGTAGAGGGCAGGGGGTTCGGGCAGTACTTC.

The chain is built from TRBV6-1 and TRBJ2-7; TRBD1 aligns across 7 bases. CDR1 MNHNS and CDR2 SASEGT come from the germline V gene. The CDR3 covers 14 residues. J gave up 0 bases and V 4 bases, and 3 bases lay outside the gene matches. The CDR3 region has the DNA TGTGCCAGCAGTGGGGCAGGGGGCTCCTACGAGCAGTACGTC. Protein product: CASSGAGGSYEQYV.

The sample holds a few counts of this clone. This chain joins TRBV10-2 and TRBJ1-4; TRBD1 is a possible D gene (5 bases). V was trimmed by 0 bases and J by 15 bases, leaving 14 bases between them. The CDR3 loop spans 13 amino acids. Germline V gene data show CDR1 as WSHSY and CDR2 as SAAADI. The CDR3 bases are TGCGCCAGCAGTGAGTCTGGAGTCTCCAGGGTGTTTTTT. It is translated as CASSESGVSRVFF.

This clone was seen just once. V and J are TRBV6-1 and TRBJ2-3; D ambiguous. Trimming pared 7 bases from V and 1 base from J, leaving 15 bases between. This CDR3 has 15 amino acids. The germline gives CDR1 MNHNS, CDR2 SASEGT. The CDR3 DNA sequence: TGTGCCAGCACCACCTTAGACTCCCGCACAGATACGCAGTATTTT. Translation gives CASTTLDSRTDTQYF.

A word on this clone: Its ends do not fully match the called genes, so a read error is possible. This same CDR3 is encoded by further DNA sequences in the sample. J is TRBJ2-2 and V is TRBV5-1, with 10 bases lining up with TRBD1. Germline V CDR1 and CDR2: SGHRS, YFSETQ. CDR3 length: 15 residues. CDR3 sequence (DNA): TGCGCCAGCTCGGGGACAGGGGCGAACACCGGGGAACTGTTTTTT. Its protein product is CASSGTGANTGELFF.

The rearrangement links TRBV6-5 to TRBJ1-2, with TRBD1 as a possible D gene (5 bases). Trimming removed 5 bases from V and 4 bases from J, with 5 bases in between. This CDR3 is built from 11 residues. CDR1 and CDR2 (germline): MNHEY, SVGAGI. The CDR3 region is CASSDSYGYTF. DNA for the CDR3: TGTGCCAGCAGTGACAGCTATGGCTACACCTTC.

The DNA for the CDR3 is TGTGCCAGCAGCGGTGGGTCCCCCTATAATTCACCCCTCCACTTT. Translated: CASSGGSPYNSPLHF. V and J are TRBV5-6 and TRBJ1-6; D unclear. Trimming cost V 4 bases and J 2 bases, with 10 bases left between them. The CDR3 covers 15 residues. Germline V lookup: CDR1 SGHDT, CDR2 YYEEEE.

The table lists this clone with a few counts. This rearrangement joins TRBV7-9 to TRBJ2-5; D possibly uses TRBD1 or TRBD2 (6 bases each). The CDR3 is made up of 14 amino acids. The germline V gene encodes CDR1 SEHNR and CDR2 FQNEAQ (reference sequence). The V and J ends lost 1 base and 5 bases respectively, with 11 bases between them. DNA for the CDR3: TGTGCCAGCAGCTTAGGCGAGGGGGGTGAGACCCAGTACTTC. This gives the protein CASSLGEGGETQYF.

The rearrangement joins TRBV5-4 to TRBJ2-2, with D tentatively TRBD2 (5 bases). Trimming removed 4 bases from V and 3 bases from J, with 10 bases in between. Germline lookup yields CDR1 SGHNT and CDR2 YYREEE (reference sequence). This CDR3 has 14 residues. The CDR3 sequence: CASSLMRDTGELFF. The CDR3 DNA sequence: TGTGCCAGCAGCCTGATGCGGGACACCGGGGAGCTGTTTTTT.

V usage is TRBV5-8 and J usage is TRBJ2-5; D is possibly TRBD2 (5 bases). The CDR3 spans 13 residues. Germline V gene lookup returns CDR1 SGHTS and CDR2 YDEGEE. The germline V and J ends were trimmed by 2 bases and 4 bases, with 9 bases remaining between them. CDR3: CASSFSGSETQYF. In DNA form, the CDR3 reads TGTGCCAGCAGCTTCTCGGGATCAGAGACCCAGTACTTC.

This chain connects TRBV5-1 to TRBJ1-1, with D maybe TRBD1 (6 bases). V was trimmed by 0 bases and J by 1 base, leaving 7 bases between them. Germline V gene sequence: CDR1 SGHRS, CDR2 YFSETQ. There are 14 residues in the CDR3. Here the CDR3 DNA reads TGCGCCAGCAGCTTGGGGACAGCGAACACTGAAGCTTTCTTT. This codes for CASSLGTANTEAFF.

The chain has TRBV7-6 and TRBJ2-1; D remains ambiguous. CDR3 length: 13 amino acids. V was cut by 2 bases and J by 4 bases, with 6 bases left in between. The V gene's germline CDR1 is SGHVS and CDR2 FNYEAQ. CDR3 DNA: TGTGCCAGCAGCTTAAATGCGTACAATGAGCAGTTCTTC. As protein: CASSLNAYNEQFF.

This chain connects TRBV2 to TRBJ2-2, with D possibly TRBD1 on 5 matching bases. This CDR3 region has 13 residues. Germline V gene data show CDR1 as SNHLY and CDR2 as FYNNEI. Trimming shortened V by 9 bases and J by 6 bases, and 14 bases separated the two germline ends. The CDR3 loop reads CASHDSRAGELFF. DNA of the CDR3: TGTGCCAGTCACGACAGTCGAGCCGGGGAGCTGTTTTTT.

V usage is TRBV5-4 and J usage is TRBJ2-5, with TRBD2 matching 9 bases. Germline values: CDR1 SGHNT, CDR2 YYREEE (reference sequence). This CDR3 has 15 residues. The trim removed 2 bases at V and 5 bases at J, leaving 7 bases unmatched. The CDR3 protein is CASSFGGGAQETQYF. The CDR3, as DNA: TGTGCCAGCAGCTTTGGCGGGGGGGCCCAGGAGACCCAGTACTTC.